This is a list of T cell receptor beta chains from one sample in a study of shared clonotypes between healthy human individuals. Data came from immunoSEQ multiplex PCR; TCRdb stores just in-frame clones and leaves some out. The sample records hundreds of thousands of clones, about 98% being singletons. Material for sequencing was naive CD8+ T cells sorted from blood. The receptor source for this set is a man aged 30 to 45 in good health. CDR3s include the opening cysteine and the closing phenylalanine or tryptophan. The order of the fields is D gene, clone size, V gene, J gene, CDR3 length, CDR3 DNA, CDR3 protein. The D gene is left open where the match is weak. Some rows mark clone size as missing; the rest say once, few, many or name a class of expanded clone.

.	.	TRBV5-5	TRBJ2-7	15	TGTGCCAGCAGCTTGGAGGGACACCGATCCTACGAGCAGTACTTC	CASSLEGHRSYEQYF
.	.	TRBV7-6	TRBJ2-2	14	TGTGCCAGCAGCTTTGACGCGAACACCGGGGAGCTGTTTTTT	CASSFDANTGELFF
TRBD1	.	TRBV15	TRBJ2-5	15	TGTGCCACCAGCAGGTGGCAGGGGGCCGAAGAGACCCAGTACTTC	CATSRWQGAEETQYF
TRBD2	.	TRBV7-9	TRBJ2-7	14	TGTGCCAGCAAGGCGGGGGGCCAGCCCTACGAGCAGTACTTC	CASKAGGQPYEQYF
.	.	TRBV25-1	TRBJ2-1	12	TGTGCCAGCAGAAGATCCCCGAATGAGCAGTTCTTC	CASRRSPNEQFF
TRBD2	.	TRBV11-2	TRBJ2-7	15	TGTGCCAGCAACCTCGTTCGCGGGAGCTCCTACGAGCAGTACTTC	CASNLVRGSSYEQYF
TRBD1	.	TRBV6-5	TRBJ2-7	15	TGTGCCAGCAACCCCTTGGGACAGGGCTCCTACGAGCAGTACTTC	CASNPLGQGSYEQYF
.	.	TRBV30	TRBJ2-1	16	TGTGCCTGGAGTGTCCTAACTAGCCAAGCCTACAATGAGCAGTTCTTC	CAWSVLTSQAYNEQFF
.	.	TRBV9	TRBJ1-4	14	TGTGCCAGCAGCGGAGACAGTTCCAATGAAAAACTGTTTTTT	CASSGDSSNEKLFF
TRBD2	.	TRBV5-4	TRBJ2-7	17	TGTGCCAGCAGCCCGGGACTAGCTGGAGCCGTAGCCTACGAGCAGTACTTC	CASSPGLAGAVAYEQYF
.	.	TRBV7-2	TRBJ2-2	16	TGTGCCAGCAGTCTAGGGGGACTCAGGATCCCCGGGGAGCTGTTTTTT	CASSLGGLRIPGELFF
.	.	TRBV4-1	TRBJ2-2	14	TGCGCCAGCAGCCAAACGGCGGGCCGGGGGGAGCTGTTTTTT	CASSQTAGRGELFF
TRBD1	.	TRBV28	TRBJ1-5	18	TGTGCCAGCACCGCAGAGGGGCGACAGGGTTATAGCAATCAGCCCCAGCATTTT	CASTAEGRQGYSNQPQHF
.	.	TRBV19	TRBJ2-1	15	TGTGCCAGTAGGACGGGGGCAGGATCTTTAGATGAGCAGTTCTTC	CASRTGAGSLDEQFF
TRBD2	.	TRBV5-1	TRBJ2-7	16	TGCGCCAGCAGCTTGGCGGGACTAGCGGGACCCTACGAGCAGTACTTC	CASSLAGLAGPYEQYF
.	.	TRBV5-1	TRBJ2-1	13	TGCGCCAGCAGCTTGGGCGGGTACAATGAGCAGTTCTTC	CASSLGGYNEQFF
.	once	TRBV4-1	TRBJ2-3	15	TGCGCCAGCAGCCAAGGTAGCCCGAGCACAGATACGCAGTATTTT	CASSQGSPSTDTQYF
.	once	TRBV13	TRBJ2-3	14	TGTGCCAGCAGCTCCATGACCGGCAGAGATACGCAGTATTTT	CASSSMTGRDTQYF
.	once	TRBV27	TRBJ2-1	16	TGTGCCAGCAGTACCCTGGGGGGCTCCACCTACAATGAGCAGTTCTTC	CASSTLGGSTYNEQFF
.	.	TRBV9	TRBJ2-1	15	TGTGCCAGCAGCCCCACGATGAGCGAGGGTAATGAGCAGTTCTTC	CASSPTMSEGNEQFF